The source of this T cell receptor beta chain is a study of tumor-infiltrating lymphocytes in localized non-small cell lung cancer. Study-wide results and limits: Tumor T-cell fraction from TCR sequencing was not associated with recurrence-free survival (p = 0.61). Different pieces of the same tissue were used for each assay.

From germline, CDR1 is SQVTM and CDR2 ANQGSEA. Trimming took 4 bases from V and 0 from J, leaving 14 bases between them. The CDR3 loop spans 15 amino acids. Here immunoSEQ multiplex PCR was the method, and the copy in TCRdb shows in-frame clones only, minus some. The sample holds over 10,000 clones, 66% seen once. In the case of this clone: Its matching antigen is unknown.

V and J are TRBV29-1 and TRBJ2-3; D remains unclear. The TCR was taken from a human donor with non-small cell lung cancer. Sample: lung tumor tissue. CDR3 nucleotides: TGCAGCGTTGTTTGGGCCTATTCTAGCACAGATACGCAGTATTTT. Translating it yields CSVVWAYSSTDTQYF.